What follows are 10 T cell receptor beta chains derived from one specimen sequenced in a study of beta chain features in type 1 diabetes. The study's findings and limits: Type 1 diabetes patients showed a moderate but significant shortening of TCRB CDR3s in all four CD4+ subsets.

Their target antigens are unknown. The authors reverse transcribed all of the isolated RNA, so sequencing captured expressed TCRB transcripts. The protocol was immunoSEQ multiplex PCR, while the TCRdb copy is restricted to in-frame clones and leaves out a portion. The sample lists 330,000 or so clones, roughly 12% seen once, with 0.0095% to 0.011% in the top ten. Sample: naive CD4+ T cells from blood. These receptors all stem from a young woman with type 1 diabetes.

This clone was counted a few times. The gene calls are TRBV7-9 and TRBJ1-5, with a weak D call TRBD1 (6 bases). The germline V gene has CDR1 SEHNR and CDR2 FQNEAQ (reference sequence). The ends were cut back, 3 bases at V and 6 bases at J, with 15 bases in the middle. This CDR3 is 15 amino acids long. This CDR3 is CASSFALTGIQPQHF. DNA of the CDR3: TGTGCCAGCAGCTTTGCCCTGACAGGTATTCAGCCCCAGCATTTT.

CDR3: CASSVEGAHTGELFF. CDR3 nucleotide sequence: TGTGCCAGCAGCGTGGAGGGAGCCCACACCGGGGAGCTGTTTTTT. The chain joins TRBV9 to TRBJ2-2, with D maybe TRBD2 (6 bases). V gave up 2 bases and J gave up 3 bases, with 11 bases separating them. The V gene's germline CDR1 is SGDLS and CDR2 YYNGEE. CDR3 length: 15 residues.

This sequence joins TRBV2 and TRBJ1-5; D uncertain. Deletions cut 1 base from V and 1 base from J, with 8 bases between. Germline lookup yields CDR1 SNHLY and CDR2 FYNNEI. CDR3 length: 15 amino acids. CDR3 amino acids: CASSEGALSNQPQHF. CDR3 DNA sequence: TGTGCCAGCAGTGAAGGGGCGTTAAGCAATCAGCCCCAGCATTTT.

The CDR3 spells CAWSVDNNQPQHF. The CDR3 DNA is TGTGCCTGGAGTGTCGACAACAATCAGCCCCAGCATTTT. The gene calls are TRBV30 and TRBJ1-5; D is unresolved. The length of the CDR3 is 13 residues. V lost 0 bases and J 3 bases, leaving 6 bases between the germline ends. The germline gives CDR1 GTSNPN, CDR2 SVGIG (reference sequence).

This clone was counted only a few times. V is TRBV28 and J is TRBJ2-4, with D perhaps matching TRBD2 (7 bases). Between the trimmed V and J ends, which lost 10 bases and 2 bases, there was a span of 18 bases. There are 15 residues in the CDR3. Per germline, CDR1 MDHEN and CDR2 SYDVKM. CDR3 DNA sequence: TGTGCCATCGCGGGGGCAGGGTCAACCAAAAACATTCAGTACTTC. Its protein is CAIAGAGSTKNIQYF. Based on the CDR3 plus reference TRBV28 and TRBJ2-4, the full variable domain is DVKVTQSSRYLVKRTGEKVFLECVQDMDHENMFWYRQDPGLGLRLIYFSYDVKMKEKGDIPEGYSVSREKKERFSLILESASTNQTSMYLCAIAGAGSTKNIQYFGAGTRLSVL.

The V gene is TRBV7-2, the J gene TRBJ1-2; 8 bases agree with TRBD1. V was pared by 5 bases and J by 2 bases, with 7 bases of the junction left unmatched. This CDR3 is built from 15 residues. From germline, CDR1 is SGHTA and CDR2 FQGNSA. CDR3 residues: CASSRSGTGNYGYTF. CDR3 DNA: TGTGCCAGCAGCCGGTCCGGGACAGGAAACTATGGCTACACCTTC.

This sequence joins TRBV14 and TRBJ1-4; D unresolved. This CDR3 is built from 13 residues. The germline V and J ends were trimmed by 1 base and 3 bases, with 3 bases remaining between them. Germline V gene lookup returns CDR1 SGHDN and CDR2 FVKESK. The CDR3 nucleotides are TGTGCCAGCAGCCAAGGGCCTAATGAAAAACTGTTTTTT. Its translation: CASSQGPNEKLFF.

This clone was observed a handful of times. The chain employs TRBV5-1 and TRBJ2-1; the match to TRBD2 covers 11 bases. There are 15 residues in the CDR3. Germline CDR1 reads SGHRS; CDR2 reads YFSETQ. Losses at the gene ends were 1 base for V and 7 bases for J; bases not matched to a gene: 4. DNA for the CDR3: TGCGCCAGCAGCTTGTTGTCTAGCGGGAGGAATGAGCAGTTCTTC. Encoded protein: CASSLLSSGRNEQFF. Full variable domain (outside the CDR3, taken from reference TRBV5-1 and TRBJ2-1): KAGVTQTPRYLIKTRGQQVTLSCSPISGHRSVSWYQQTPGQGLQFLFEYFSETQRNKGNFPGRFSGRQFSNSRSEMNVSTLELGDSALYLCASSLLSSGRNEQFFGPGTRLTVL.

The table lists this clone with a few counts. The sample has other DNA sequences that encode this CDR3 too. The chain recombines TRBV5-1 with TRBJ1-1; D may be TRBD1 (6 bases). The CDR3 is 13 amino acids. The germline V and J ends were trimmed by 2 bases and 1 base, with 6 bases remaining between them. Germline V gene data show CDR1 as SGHRS and CDR2 as YFSETQ. In DNA, the CDR3 is TGCGCCAGCAGCTTAGGGGGGAACACTGAAGCTTTCTTT. This encodes CASSLGGNTEAFF.

This chain uses TRBV6-6 with TRBJ2-1; D uncertain. Trimming removed 10 bases from V and 0 bases from J, with 13 bases in between. CDR1 and CDR2 from the germline V gene are MNHNY and SVGAGI (reference sequence). The CDR3 totals 14 residues. The CDR3 DNA is TGTGCCATCGTGCTAGACCCCTCCTACAATGAGCAGTTCTTC. Protein: CAIVLDPSYNEQFF.